This T cell receptor beta chain emerged from a study of CD8+CD57+ T cells in acquired aplastic anemia. Study-level information: Yields of DNA that came from sorted CD4+ and CD8+ cells averaged roughly 3.3 ug. Where healthy donors were concerned, CD4+ cells averaged approximately 11 million reads. Overall study findings and caveats: The number of CD8+ CDR3 sequences shared by patients and controls was under 35. CD8+ Simpson's diversity showed no significant patient-control difference.

Investigators profiled TCR beta VDJ and CDR3 from genomic DNA template. TCRdb analysed the reads with MiXCR anew, one entry per CDR3 protein. The repertoire consists of around 180,000 distinct CDR3 sequences, with just under 65% occurring once and the leading ten covering under 60%. The sample holds many counts of this clonotype. The antigen remains undetermined. Looked up from germline, CDR1 is SGHRS and CDR2 is YFSETQ. Germline trimming cut 3 bases from V and 7 bases from J; bases unmatched to any gene: 7. The CDR3 contains 16 residues. The TCR comes from a human donor in good health. The material sequenced was sorted CD4+, CD8+, or CD8+CD57+ T cells (not recorded which) from PBMCs. The chain combines TRBV5-1 with TRBJ2-1, with 13 nucleotides matching TRBD2. The CDR3 region is CASSSLAGGPKNEQFF. As DNA, the CDR3 is TGCGCCAGCAGCTCACTAGCGGGAGGGCCAAAGAATGAGCAGTTCTTC.